The clone carrying this T cell receptor beta chain showed up just a few times. Germline CDR1 and CDR2: KGHDR and SFDVKD. V lost 4 bases to trimming and J lost 3 bases; unmatched junction nucleotides: 6. This CDR3 contains 16 residues. This record comes from a study of response to subunit inactivated influenza vaccine. MiXCR was run by TCRdb on the RT-PCR reads, yielding one entry per CDR3 protein. The table has 450,000 to 600,000 distinct CDR3 sequences, about 7.2% seen once; the top ten hold roughly 13%. This clonotype was sampled from a man aged 50 to 69 who received an inactivated influenza vaccine. The V and J genes are TRBV24-1 and TRBJ1-3; the match to TRBD1 covers 9 bases. The starting material was PBMCs from blood, obtained about 23 months after vaccination. CDR3: CATSDPGQGGGNTIYF. The CDR3 bases are TGTGCCACCAGTGACCCGGGACAGGGCGGTGGAAACACCATATATTTT.